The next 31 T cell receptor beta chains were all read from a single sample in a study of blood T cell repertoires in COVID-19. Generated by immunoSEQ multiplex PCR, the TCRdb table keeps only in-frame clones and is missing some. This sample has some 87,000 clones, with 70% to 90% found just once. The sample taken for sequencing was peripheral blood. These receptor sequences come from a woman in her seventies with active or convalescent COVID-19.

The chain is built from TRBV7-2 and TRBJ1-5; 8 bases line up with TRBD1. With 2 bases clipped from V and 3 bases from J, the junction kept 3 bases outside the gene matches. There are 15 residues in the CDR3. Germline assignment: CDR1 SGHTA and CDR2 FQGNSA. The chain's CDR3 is CASSLKQGDNQPQHF. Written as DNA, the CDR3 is TGTGCCAGCAGCTTAAAACAGGGGGACAATCAGCCCCAGCATTTT.

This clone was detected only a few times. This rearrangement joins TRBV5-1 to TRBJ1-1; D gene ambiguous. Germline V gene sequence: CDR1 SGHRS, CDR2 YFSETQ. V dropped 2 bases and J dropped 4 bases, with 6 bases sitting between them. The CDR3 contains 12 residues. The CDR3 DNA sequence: TGCGCCAGCAGCTTCGAGGGCACTGAAGCTTTCTTT. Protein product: CASSFEGTEAFF.

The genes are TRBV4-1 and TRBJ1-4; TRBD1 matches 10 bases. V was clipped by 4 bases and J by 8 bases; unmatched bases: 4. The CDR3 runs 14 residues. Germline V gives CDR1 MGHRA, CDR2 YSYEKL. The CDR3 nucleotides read TGCGCCAGCAGCCTCTGGGGACAGGGGGAAAAACTGTTTTTT. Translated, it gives CASSLWGQGEKLFF.

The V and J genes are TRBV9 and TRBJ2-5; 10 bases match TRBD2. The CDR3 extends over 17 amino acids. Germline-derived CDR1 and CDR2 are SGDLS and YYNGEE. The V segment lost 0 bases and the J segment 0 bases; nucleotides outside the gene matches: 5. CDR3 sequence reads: CASSVGSGGAYQETQYF. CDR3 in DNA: TGTGCCAGCAGCGTAGGCAGCGGGGGGGCGTACCAAGAGACCCAGTACTTC.

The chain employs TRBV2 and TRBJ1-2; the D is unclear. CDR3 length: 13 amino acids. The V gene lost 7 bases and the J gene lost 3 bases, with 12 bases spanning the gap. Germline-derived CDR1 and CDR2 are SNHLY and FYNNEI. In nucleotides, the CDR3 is TGTGCCAGCATGTTTTTGCGGGACTATGGCTACACCTTC. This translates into CASMFLRDYGYTF.

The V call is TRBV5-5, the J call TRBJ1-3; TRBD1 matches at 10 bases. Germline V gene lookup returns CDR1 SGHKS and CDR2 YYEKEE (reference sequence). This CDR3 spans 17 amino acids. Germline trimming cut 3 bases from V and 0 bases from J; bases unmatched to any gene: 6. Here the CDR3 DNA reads TGTGCCAGCAGCTCGGGACAGGGGATTCTCTCTGGAAACACCATATATTTT. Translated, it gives CASSSGQGILSGNTIYF.

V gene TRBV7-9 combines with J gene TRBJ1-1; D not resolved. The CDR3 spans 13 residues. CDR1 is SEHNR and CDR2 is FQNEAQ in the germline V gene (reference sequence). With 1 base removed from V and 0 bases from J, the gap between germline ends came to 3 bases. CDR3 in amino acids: CASSLDMNTEAFF. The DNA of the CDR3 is TGTGCCAGCAGCTTAGACATGAACACTGAAGCTTTCTTT. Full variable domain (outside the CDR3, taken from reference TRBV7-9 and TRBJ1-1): DTGVSQNPRHKITKRGQNVTFRCDPISEHNRLYWYRQTLGQGPEFLTYFQNEAQLEKSRLLSDRFSAERPKGSFSTLEIQRTEQGDSAMYLCASSLDMNTEAFFGQGTRLTVV.

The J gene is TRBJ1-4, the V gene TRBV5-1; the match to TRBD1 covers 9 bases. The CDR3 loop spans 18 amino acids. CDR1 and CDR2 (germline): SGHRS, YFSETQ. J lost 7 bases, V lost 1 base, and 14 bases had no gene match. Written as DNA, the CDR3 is TGCGCCAGCAGCTTGTTTATTACCGGGACAGGGAATGGTGAAAAACTGTTTTTT. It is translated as CASSLFITGTGNGEKLFF.

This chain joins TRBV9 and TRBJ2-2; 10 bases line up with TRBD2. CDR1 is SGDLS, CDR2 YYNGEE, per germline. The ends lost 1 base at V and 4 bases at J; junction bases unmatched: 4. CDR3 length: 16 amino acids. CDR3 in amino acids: CASSVSGGAGTGELFF. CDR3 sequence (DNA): TGTGCCAGCAGCGTAAGCGGGGGGGCGGGCACCGGGGAGCTGTTTTTT.

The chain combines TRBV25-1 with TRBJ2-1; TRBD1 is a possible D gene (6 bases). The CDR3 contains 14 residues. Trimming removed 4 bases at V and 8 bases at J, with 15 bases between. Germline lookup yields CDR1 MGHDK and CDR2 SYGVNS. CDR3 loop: CASSGTGTLHEQFF. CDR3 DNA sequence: TGTGCCAGCAGTGGAACCGGGACACTGCATGAGCAGTTCTTC.

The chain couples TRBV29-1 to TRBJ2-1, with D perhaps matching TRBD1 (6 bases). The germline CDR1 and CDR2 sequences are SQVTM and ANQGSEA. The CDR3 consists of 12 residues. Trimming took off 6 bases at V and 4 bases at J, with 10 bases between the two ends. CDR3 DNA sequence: TGCAGCGTGATCAGGGGATACAATGAGCAGTTCTTC. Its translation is CSVIRGYNEQFF.

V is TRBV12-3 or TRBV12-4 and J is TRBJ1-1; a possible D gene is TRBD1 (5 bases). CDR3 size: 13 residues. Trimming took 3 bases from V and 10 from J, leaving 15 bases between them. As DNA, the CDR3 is TGTGCCAGCAGTTTGGGGATGAAAAGGGGAGCTTTCTTT. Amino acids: CASSLGMKRGAFF.

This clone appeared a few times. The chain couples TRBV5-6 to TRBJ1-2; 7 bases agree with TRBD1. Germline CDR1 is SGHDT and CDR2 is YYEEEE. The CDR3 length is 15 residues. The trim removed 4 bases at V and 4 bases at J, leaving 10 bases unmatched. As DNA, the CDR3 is TGTGCCAGCAGCGGGGGACTGAAGGGGGCCTATGGCTACACCTTC. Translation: CASSGGLKGAYGYTF.

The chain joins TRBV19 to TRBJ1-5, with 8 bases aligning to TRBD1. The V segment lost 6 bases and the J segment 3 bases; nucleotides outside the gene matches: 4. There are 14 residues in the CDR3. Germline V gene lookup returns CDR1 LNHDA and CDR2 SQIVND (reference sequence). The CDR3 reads CASRQDRVNQPQHF. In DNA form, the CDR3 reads TGTGCCAGTAGGCAGGACAGGGTCAATCAGCCCCAGCATTTT.

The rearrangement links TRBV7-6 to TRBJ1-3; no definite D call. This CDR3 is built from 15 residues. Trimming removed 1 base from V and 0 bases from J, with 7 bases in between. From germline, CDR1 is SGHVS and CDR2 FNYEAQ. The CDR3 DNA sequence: TGTGCCAGCAGCTTAGTTGCGGACTCTGGAAACACCATATATTTT. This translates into CASSLVADSGNTIYF.

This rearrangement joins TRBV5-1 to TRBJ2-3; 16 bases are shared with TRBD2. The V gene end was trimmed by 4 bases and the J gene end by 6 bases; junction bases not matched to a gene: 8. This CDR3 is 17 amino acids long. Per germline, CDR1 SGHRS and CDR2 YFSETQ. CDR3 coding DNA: TGCGCCAGCAGCCTGGGACTAGCGGGGGGGTCTATCGATACGCAGTATTTT. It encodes CASSLGLAGGSIDTQYF.

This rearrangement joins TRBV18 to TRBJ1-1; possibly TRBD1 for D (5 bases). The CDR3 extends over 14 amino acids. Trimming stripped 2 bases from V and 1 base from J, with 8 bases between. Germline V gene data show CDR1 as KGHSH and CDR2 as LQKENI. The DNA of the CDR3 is TGTGCCAGCTCACCAAAAACAGGGAACACTGAAGCTTTCTTT. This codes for CASSPKTGNTEAFF.

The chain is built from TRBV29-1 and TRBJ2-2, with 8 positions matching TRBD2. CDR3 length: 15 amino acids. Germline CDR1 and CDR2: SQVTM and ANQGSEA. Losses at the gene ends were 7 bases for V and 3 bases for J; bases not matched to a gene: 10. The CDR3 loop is CSAEAGGRDTGELFF. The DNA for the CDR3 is TGCAGCGCTGAGGCGGGGGGCCGTGACACCGGGGAGCTGTTTTTT.

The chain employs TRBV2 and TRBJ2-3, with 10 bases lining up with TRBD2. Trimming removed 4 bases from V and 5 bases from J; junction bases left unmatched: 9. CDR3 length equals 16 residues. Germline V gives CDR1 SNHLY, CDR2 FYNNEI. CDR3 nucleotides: TGTGCCAGCAGTGCGGAAGCGGGGGGGAAGGGAGATACGCAGTATTTT. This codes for CASSAEAGGKGDTQYF.

Written as DNA, the CDR3 is TGTGCCAGCAGCCTTCTTGGAGTCAATCAGCCCCAGCATTTT. This encodes CASSLLGVNQPQHF. This chain uses TRBV27 with TRBJ1-5, with D unclear. CDR1 and CDR2 from the germline V gene are MNHEY and SMNVEV (reference sequence). Trimming shortened V by 6 bases and J by 3 bases, and 12 bases separated the two germline ends. The CDR3 has 14 residues.

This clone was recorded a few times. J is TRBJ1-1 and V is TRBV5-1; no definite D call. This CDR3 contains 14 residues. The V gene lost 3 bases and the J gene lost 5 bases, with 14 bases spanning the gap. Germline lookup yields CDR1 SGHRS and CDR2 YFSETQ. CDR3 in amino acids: CASSYGGGETEAFF. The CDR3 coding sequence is TGCGCCAGCAGCTATGGAGGTGGGGAAACTGAAGCTTTCTTT.

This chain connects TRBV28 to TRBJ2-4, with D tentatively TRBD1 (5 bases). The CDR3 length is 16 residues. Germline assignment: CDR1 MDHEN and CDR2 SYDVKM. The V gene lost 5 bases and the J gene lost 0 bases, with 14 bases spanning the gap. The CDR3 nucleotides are TGTGCCAGCAGTCCCAAGACAGCTCTAGCCAAAAACATTCAGTACTTC. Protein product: CASSPKTALAKNIQYF.

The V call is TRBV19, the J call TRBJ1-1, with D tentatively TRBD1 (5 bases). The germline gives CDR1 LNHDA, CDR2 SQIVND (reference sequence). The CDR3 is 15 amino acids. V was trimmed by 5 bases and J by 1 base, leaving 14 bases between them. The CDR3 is CASSAYTGSNTEAFF. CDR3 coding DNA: TGTGCCAGTAGTGCCTATACAGGTTCGAACACTGAAGCTTTCTTT. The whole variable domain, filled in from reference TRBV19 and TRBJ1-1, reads DGGITQSPKYLFRKEGQNVTLSCEQNLNHDAMYWYRQDPGQGLRLIYYSQIVNDFQKGDIAEGYSVSREKKESFPLTVTSAQKNPTAFYLCASSAYTGSNTEAFFGQGTRLTVV.

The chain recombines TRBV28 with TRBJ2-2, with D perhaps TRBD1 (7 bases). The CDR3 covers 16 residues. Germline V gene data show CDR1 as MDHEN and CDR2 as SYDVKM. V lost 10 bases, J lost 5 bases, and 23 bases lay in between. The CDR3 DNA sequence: TGTGCCATCGAAGGGGGGACAGTCAAGGGGACCGGGGAGCTGTTTTTT. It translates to CAIEGGTVKGTGELFF.

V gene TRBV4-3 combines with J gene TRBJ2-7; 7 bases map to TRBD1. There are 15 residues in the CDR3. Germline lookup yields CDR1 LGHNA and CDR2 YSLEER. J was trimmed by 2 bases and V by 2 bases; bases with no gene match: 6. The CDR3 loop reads CASSQKYQGAYEQYF. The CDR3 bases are TGCGCCAGCAGCCAAAAATACCAGGGGGCCTACGAGCAGTACTTC.

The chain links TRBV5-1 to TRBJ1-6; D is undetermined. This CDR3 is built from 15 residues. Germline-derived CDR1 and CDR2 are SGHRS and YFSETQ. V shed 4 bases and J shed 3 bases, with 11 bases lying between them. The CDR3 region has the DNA TGCGCCAGCAGCCGACTCCCTGACTATAATTCACCCCTCCACTTT. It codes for CASSRLPDYNSPLHF. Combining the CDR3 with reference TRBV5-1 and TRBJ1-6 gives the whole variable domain KAGVTQTPRYLIKTRGQQVTLSCSPISGHRSVSWYQQTPGQGLQFLFEYFSETQRNKGNFPGRFSGRQFSNSRSEMNVSTLELGDSALYLCASSRLPDYNSPLHFGNGTRLTVT.

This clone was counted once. CDR3 nucleotide sequence: TGCGCCAGCAGCTTGGGCCAGTACAATGAGCAGTTCTTC. It specifies CASSLGQYNEQFF. This chain uses TRBV5-1 with TRBJ2-1; D unclear. V dropped 0 bases and J dropped 4 bases, with 5 bases sitting between them. Germline lookup yields CDR1 SGHRS and CDR2 YFSETQ. The CDR3 consists of 13 residues.

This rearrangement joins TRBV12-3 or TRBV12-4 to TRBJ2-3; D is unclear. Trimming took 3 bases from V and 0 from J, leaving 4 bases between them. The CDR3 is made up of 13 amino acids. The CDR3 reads CASSFPSTDTQYF. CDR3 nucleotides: TGTGCCAGCAGTTTTCCTAGCACAGATACGCAGTATTTT.

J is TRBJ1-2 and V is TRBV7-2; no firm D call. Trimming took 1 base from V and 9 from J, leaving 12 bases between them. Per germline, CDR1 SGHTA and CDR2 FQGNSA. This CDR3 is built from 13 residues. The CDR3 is CASSLGAGYSYTF. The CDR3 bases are TGTGCCAGCAGCTTAGGTGCGGGGTATAGCTACACCTTC. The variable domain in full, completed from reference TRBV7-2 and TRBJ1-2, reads GAGVSQSPSNKVTEKGKDVELRCDPISGHTALYWYRQSLGQGLEFLIYFQGNSAPDKSGLPSDRFSAERTGGSVSTLTIQRTQQEDSAVYLCASSLGAGYSYTFGSGTRLTVV.

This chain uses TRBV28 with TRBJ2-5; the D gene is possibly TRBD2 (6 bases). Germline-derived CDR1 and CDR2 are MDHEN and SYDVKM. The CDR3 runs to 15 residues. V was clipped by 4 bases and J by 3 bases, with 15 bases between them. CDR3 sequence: CASSSSGGSKETQYF. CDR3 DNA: TGTGCCAGCAGTTCCTCCGGGGGAAGTAAAGAGACCCAGTACTTC.

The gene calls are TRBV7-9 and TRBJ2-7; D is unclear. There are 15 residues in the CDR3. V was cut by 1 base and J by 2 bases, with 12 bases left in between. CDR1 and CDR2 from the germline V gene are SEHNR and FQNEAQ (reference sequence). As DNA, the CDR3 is TGTGCCAGCAGCTTAGTAGGCGGCAGAACCTACGAGCAGTACTTC. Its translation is CASSLVGGRTYEQYF.